This T cell receptor beta chain is from a study of blood T cell repertoires in COVID-19. Looking at the study overall: Both acute and convalescent COVID-19 samples were obtained from the United States, Italy and Spain.

CDR3 length: 14 amino acids. The germline CDR1 and CDR2 sequences are MNHEY and SVGAGI. V lost 8 bases and J 4 bases, leaving 17 bases between the germline ends. Source study methods: How many nucleated cells were present was estimated from reference gene primer amplification. Assay: immunoSEQ multiplex PCR; the TCRdb copy retains only in-frame clones and omits some. For V, J and clone size, that table is used; D and trimming come from the DNA. The sample yields 150,000 to 200,000 clones, 82% seen once. Sequencing was performed on peripheral blood. The chain combines TRBV6-5 with TRBJ1-2; D remains unclear. This clonotype was sampled from an older woman with acute or convalescent COVID-19. The CDR3 region is CASGTPTEPYGYTF. The CDR3 region has the DNA TGTGCCAGCGGAACGCCTACAGAACCCTATGGCTACACCTTC.